A single sample is the source of the 21 T cell receptor beta chains below, sequenced in a study of cytomegalovirus exposure and HLA in healthy donors. The study ran its PCR with 60 Vbeta and 13 Jbeta primers. Sequenced by immunoSEQ multiplex PCR; TCRdb stores in-frame clones only, minus some. The sample yields some 120,000 clones, about two thirds seen once. Sequences were obtained from PBMCs. The receptors were sampled from a man aged 25-40 years in good health and CMV-seronegative.

The chain combines TRBV6-5 with TRBJ1-6; TRBD1 aligns across 10 bases. The CDR3 has 14 amino acids. Germline CDR1 is MNHEY and CDR2 is SVGAGI. V gave up 5 bases and J gave up 9 bases; unmatched junction bases: 4. This CDR3 is CASSARDRGSPLHF. The CDR3 DNA follows: TGTGCCAGCAGTGCCCGGGACAGGGGTTCACCCCTCCACTTT.

This clone was seen a few times. CDR3 coding DNA: TGCGCCAGCAGCCAAGCTCGCTCTGGGGCCAACGTCCTGACTTTC. It codes for CASSQARSGANVLTF. The chain is built from TRBV4-3 and TRBJ2-6, with D hard to call. V shed 1 base and J shed 0 bases, with 4 bases lying between them. The CDR3 is 15 residues long. The germline V gene encodes CDR1 LGHNA and CDR2 YSLEER.

This chain uses TRBV5-4 with TRBJ2-1; a possible D gene is TRBD2 (6 bases). Germline values: CDR1 SGHNT, CDR2 YYREEE (reference sequence). V was shortened by 2 bases and J by 2 bases, with 11 bases between the two germline ends. This CDR3 has 15 amino acids. The CDR3 nucleotides are TGTGCCAGCAGCTTAGTAGCGGTGACCTACAATGAGCAGTTCTTC. Encoded protein: CASSLVAVTYNEQFF.

V is TRBV27 and J is TRBJ1-6; tentatively, D is TRBD1 (6 bases). The germline V gene has CDR1 MNHEY and CDR2 SMNVEV (reference sequence). Between the trimmed V and J ends, which lost 5 bases and 9 bases, there was a span of 26 bases. The CDR3 extends over 18 amino acids. CDR3 coding DNA: TGTGCCAGCAGTCTCCTGGGGGCCCACCAGGGTATCGGTTCACCCCTCCACTTT. Protein sequence: CASSLLGAHQGIGSPLHF.

The gene calls are TRBV23-1 and TRBJ2-7; 8 nucleotides agree with TRBD1. TRBV23-1 is treated as an ORF (open reading frame) with a function not yet certain. The CDR3 totals 18 residues. J gave up 4 bases and V 2 bases, and 16 bases lay outside the gene matches. CDR3 sequence: CASSQPHNSGTGAYEQYF. CDR3 nucleotides: TGCGCCAGCAGTCAACCACATAATTCCGGGACAGGTGCGTACGAGCAGTACTTC.

The gene calls are TRBV4-1 and TRBJ2-5, with 9 bases matching TRBD1. V lost 4 bases and J lost 3; bases outside the gene matches: 3. CDR1 MGHRA and CDR2 YSYEKL come from the germline V gene. The CDR3 has 14 amino acids. CDR3 sequence reads: CASSLRTGEETQYF. The DNA for the CDR3 is TGCGCCAGCAGCCTCAGGACAGGGGAAGAGACCCAGTACTTC.

The DNA of the CDR3 is TGTGCCAGCAGTTCCTTACTAGCGGGGGAACGGGAGACCCAGTACTTC. Translation: CASSSLLAGERETQYF. V usage is TRBV6-5 and J usage is TRBJ2-5, with 11 bases that match TRBD2. Germline assignment: CDR1 MNHEY and CDR2 SVGAGI. Trimming cost V 4 bases and J 5 bases; bases outside gene matches: 9. This CDR3 comprises 16 residues.

This clone was seen only once. The chain carries TRBV15 and TRBJ2-7; 8 nucleotides match TRBD1. The germline V gene has CDR1 LNHNV and CDR2 YYDKDF (reference sequence). The CDR3 covers 13 residues. The J segment lost 3 bases and the V segment lost 2 bases, leaving 0 bases of the junction unmatched. The DNA of the CDR3 is TGTGCCACCAGCAGAACAGGGGGCTACGAGCAGTACTTC. It is translated as CATSRTGGYEQYF.

The chain joins TRBV13 to TRBJ1-4; weak D call: TRBD1 (6 bases). Germline V gene sequence: CDR1 PRHDT, CDR2 FYEKMQ (reference sequence). The germline V and J ends were trimmed by 6 bases and 3 bases, with 11 bases remaining between them. The CDR3 is 14 residues long. The CDR3 DNA is TGTGCCAGCAGGGATGGACAGTCTAATGAAAAACTGTTTTTT. Translation gives CASRDGQSNEKLFF.

The V call is TRBV5-1, the J call TRBJ1-5; D unclear. The CDR3 loop spans 13 amino acids. Germline V lookup: CDR1 SGHRS, CDR2 YFSETQ. Trimming stripped 0 bases from V and 4 bases from J, with 5 bases between. CDR3 protein: CASSLAHNQPQHF. For the CDR3, the DNA is TGCGCCAGCAGCTTGGCCCATAATCAGCCCCAGCATTTT.

This chain joins TRBV2 and TRBJ2-2, with TRBD1 matching over 7 bases. Per germline, CDR1 SNHLY and CDR2 FYNNEI. With V trimmed by 7 bases and J by 5 bases, 10 bases remained unmatched. The CDR3 runs 15 residues. CDR3 DNA sequence: TGTGCCAGCACAAGGGACAGACCTTTGACCGGGGAGCTGTTTTTT. Protein product: CASTRDRPLTGELFF.

This chain uses TRBV5-4 with TRBJ1-4; TRBD1 aligns across 11 bases. This CDR3 has 18 residues. Germline CDR1 reads SGHNT; CDR2 reads YYREEE (reference sequence). V was pared by 1 base and J by 0 bases, with 5 bases of the junction left unmatched. In DNA, the CDR3 is TGTGCCAGCAGCTTGTATTGGGACAGGGGGGCAACTAATGAAAAACTGTTTTTT. Amino acid sequence: CASSLYWDRGATNEKLFF.

V gene TRBV19 combines with J gene TRBJ2-7; 11 bases align to TRBD1. J was trimmed by 0 bases and V by 5 bases; bases with no gene match: 3. The CDR3 is 15 amino acids. Germline CDR1 is LNHDA and CDR2 is SQIVND (reference sequence). CDR3 nucleotides: TGTGCCAGTAGTTCCGGGACAGGGGGCTCCTACGAGCAGTACTTC. Amino acid sequence: CASSSGTGGSYEQYF.

The chain is built from TRBV9 and TRBJ2-2; 10 bases are a match to TRBD2. Per germline, CDR1 SGDLS and CDR2 YYNGEE. The CDR3 totals 18 residues. J gave up 5 bases and V 0 bases, and 10 bases lay outside the gene matches. CDR3 sequence: CASSVEGLAGGNTGELFF. The CDR3 DNA reads as TGTGCCAGCAGCGTAGAAGGTTTAGCGGGGGGAAATACCGGGGAGCTGTTTTTT.

The V gene is TRBV5-6, the J gene TRBJ2-2; 8 bases are a match to TRBD1. CDR3 size: 16 residues. With V trimmed by 4 bases and J by 0 bases, 5 bases remained unmatched. The germline gives CDR1 SGHDT, CDR2 YYEEEE. CDR3 sequence (DNA): TGTGCCAGCAGCATACGACAGGGGACGAACACCGGGGAGCTGTTTTTT. Translated, it gives CASSIRQGTNTGELFF.

The rearrangement links TRBV9 to TRBJ2-1; D is perhaps TRBD1 (5 bases). CDR3 length: 16 amino acids. Germline V gene lookup returns CDR1 SGDLS and CDR2 YYNGEE. The ends were cut back, 3 bases at V and 3 bases at J, with 16 bases in the middle. The CDR3 region is CASSALDSPLYNEQFF. In DNA form, the CDR3 reads TGTGCCAGCAGCGCCCTAGACAGTCCACTCTACAATGAGCAGTTCTTC.

J is TRBJ1-1 and V is TRBV5-1; 9 nucleotides line up with TRBD1. The trim removed 4 bases at V and 5 bases at J, leaving 6 bases unmatched. This CDR3 has 14 residues. Germline V gene lookup returns CDR1 SGHRS and CDR2 YFSETQ. The DNA for the CDR3 is TGCGCCAGCAGCGCCACAGGGGGCCGGACTGAAGCTTTCTTT. This gives the protein CASSATGGRTEAFF.

The rearrangement joins TRBV30 to TRBJ2-5; D gene uncertain. Looked up from germline, CDR1 is GTSNPN and CDR2 is SVGIG (reference sequence). The CDR3 covers 14 residues. The germline V and J ends were trimmed by 0 bases and 4 bases, with 12 bases remaining between them. The CDR3 spells CAWSVPILRETQYF. The CDR3 DNA reads as TGTGCCTGGAGTGTACCCATACTGAGAGAGACCCAGTACTTC. Looking up the rest from reference TRBV30 and TRBJ2-5 gives the full variable domain: SQTIHQWPATLVQPVGSPLSLECTVEGTSNPNLYWYRQAAGRGLQLLFYSVGIGQISSEVPQNLSASRPQDRQFILSSKKLLLSDSGFYLCAWSVPILRETQYFGPGTRLLVL.

The chain uses TRBV4-2 and TRBJ2-7; TRBD1 matches 8 bases. The CDR3 is made up of 15 amino acids. The J segment lost 4 bases and the V segment lost 0 bases, leaving 5 bases of the junction unmatched. Looked up from germline, CDR1 is LGHNA and CDR2 is YNFKEQ. CDR3 sequence (DNA): TGTGCCAGCAGCCAAGAATCAGGGGGCGGTTACGAGCAGTACTTC. Amino acid sequence: CASSQESGGGYEQYF.

The rearrangement uses TRBV30 and TRBJ1-1; tentative D call: TRBD1 (5 bases). There are 13 residues in the CDR3. The germline gives CDR1 GTSNPN, CDR2 SVGIG (reference sequence). The V and J ends lost 5 bases and 3 bases respectively, with 13 bases between them. The CDR3 here is CAWGIDRDTEAFF. CDR3 sequence (DNA): TGTGCCTGGGGGATCGACAGAGACACTGAAGCTTTCTTT.

The V and J genes are TRBV4-1 and TRBJ2-1, with D tentatively TRBD2 (5 bases). The CDR3 sequence is 16 residues long. The V and J ends lost 3 bases and 10 bases respectively, with 22 bases between them. CDR1 and CDR2 from the germline V gene are MGHRA and YSYEKL. CDR3 nucleotides: TGCGCCAGCAGCCACCCCCGAGGTGGGCGGGTGAGGGAGCAGTTCTTC. Encoded protein: CASSHPRGGRVREQFF.